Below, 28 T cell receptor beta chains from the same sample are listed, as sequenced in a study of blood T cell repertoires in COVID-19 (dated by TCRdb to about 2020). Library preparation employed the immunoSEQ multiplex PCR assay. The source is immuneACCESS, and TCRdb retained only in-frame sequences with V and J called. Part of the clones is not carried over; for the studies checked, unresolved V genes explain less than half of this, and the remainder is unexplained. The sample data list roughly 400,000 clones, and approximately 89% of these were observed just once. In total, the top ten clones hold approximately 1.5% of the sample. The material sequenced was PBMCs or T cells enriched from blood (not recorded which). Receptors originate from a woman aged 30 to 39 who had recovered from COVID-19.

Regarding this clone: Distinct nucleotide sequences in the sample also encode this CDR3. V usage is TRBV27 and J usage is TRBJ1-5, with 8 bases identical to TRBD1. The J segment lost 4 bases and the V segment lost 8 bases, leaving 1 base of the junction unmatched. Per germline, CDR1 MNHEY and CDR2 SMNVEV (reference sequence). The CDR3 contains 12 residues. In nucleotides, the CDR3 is TGTGCCAGCCGACAGGGGAATCAGCCCCAGCATTTT. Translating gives CASRQGNQPQHF.

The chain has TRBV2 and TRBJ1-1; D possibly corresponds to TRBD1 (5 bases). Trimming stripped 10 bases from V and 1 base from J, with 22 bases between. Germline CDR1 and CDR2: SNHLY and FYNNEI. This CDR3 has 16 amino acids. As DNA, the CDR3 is TGTGCCACCGAGATTGACAGACAACTACCGAACACTGAAGCTTTCTTT. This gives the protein CATEIDRQLPNTEAFF.

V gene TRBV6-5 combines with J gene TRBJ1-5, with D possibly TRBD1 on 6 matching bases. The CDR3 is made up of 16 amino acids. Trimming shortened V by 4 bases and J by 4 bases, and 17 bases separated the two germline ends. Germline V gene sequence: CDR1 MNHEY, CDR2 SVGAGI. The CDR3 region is CASSLSATGINQPQHF. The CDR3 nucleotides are TGTGCCAGCAGTTTGAGTGCGACAGGAATTAATCAGCCCCAGCATTTT.

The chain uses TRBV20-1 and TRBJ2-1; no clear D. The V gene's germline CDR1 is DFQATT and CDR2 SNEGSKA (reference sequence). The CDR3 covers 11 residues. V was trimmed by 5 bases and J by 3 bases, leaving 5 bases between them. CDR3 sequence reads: CSAEVYNEQFF. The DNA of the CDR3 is TGCAGTGCTGAGGTCTACAATGAGCAGTTCTTC.

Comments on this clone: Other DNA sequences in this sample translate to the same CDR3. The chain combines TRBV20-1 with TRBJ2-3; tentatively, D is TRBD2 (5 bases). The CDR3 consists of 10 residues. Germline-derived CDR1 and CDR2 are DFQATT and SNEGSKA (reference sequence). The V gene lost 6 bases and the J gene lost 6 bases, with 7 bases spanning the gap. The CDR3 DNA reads TGCAGTGCCCGCGGGGATACGCAGTATTTT. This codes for CSARGDTQYF.

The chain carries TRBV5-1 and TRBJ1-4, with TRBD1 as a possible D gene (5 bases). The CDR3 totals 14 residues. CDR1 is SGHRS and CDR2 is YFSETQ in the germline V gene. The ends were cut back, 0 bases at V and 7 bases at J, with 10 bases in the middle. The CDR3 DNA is TGCGCCAGCAGCTTGGGGAGGGGTAGTGAAAAACTGTTTTTT. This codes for CASSLGRGSEKLFF.

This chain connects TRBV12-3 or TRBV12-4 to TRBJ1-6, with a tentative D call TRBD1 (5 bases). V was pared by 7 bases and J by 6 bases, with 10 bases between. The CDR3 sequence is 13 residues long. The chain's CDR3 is CASTEGSNSPLHF. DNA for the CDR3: TGTGCCAGCACGGAGGGGAGTAATTCACCCCTCCACTTT.

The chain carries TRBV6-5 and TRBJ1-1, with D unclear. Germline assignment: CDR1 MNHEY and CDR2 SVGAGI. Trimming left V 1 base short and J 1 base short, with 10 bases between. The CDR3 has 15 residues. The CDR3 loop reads CASSYYTQANTEAFF. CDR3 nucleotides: TGTGCCAGCAGTTACTACACTCAGGCGAACACTGAAGCTTTCTTT.

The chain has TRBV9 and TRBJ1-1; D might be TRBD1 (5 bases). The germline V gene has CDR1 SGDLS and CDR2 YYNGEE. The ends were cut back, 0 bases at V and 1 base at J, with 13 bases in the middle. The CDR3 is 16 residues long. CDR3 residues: CASSVGGLGGNTEAFF. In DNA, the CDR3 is TGTGCCAGCAGCGTAGGGGGCTTGGGAGGGAACACTGAAGCTTTCTTT.

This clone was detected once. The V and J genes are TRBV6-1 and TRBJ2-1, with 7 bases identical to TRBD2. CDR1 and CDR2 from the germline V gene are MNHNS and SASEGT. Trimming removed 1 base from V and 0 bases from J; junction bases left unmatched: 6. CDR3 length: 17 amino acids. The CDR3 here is CASSEGLAASSYNEQFF. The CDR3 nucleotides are TGTGCCAGCAGTGAAGGACTAGCCGCGAGCTCCTACAATGAGCAGTTCTTC.

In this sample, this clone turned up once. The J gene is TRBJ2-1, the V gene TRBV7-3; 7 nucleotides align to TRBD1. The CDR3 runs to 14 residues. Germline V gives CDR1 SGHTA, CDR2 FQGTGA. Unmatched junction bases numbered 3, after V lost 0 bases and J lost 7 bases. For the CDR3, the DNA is TGTGCCAGCAGCTTAACTGGGACAGAGAATGAGCAGTTCTTC. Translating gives CASSLTGTENEQFF.

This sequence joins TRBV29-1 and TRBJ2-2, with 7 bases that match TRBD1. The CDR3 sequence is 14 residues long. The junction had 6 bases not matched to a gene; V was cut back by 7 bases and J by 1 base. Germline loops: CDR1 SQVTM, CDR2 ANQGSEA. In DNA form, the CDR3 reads TGCAGCGCCCGCCGGGACAGGAACACCGGGGAGCTGTTTTTT. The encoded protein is CSARRDRNTGELFF.

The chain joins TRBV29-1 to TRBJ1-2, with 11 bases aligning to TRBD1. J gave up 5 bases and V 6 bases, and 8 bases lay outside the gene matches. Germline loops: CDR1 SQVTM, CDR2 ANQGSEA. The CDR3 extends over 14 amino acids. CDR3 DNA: TGCAGCGTCGTTCCGGGACAGGGGGTGTATGGCTACACCTTC. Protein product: CSVVPGQGVYGYTF. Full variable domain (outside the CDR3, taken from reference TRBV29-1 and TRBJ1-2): SAVISQKPSRDICQRGTSLTIQCQVDSQVTMMFWYRQQPGQSLTLIATANQGSEATYESGFVIDKFPISRPNLTFSTLTVSNMSPEDSSIYLCSVVPGQGVYGYTFGSGTRLTVV.

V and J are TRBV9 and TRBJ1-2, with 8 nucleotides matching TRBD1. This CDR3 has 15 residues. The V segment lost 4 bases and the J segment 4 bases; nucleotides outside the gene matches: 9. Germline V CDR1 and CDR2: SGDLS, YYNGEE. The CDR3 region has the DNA TGTGCCAGCAGCTCCTCCCGCGGACAGGGCTATGGCTACACCTTC. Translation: CASSSSRGQGYGYTF.

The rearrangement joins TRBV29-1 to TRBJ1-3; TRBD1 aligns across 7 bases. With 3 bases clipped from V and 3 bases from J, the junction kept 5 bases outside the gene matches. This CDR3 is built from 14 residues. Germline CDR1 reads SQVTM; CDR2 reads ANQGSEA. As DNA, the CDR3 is TGCAGCGTTGAGTTTACAGGGGTTGGAAACACCATATATTTT. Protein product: CSVEFTGVGNTIYF. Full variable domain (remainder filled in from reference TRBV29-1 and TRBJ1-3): SAVISQKPSRDICQRGTSLTIQCQVDSQVTMMFWYRQQPGQSLTLIATANQGSEATYESGFVIDKFPISRPNLTFSTLTVSNMSPEDSSIYLCSVEFTGVGNTIYFGEGSWLTVV.

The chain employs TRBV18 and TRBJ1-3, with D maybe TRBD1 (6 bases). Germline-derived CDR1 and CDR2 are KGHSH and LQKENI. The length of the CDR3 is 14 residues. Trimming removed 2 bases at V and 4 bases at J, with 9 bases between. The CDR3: CASSPVTGGNTIYF. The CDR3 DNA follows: TGTGCCAGCTCACCAGTTACAGGGGGAAACACCATATATTTT.

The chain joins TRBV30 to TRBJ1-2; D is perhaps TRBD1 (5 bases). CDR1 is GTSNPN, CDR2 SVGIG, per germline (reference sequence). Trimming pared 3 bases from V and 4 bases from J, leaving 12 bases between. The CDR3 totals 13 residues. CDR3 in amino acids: CAWSLAGLYGYTF. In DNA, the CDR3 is TGTGCCTGGAGCCTAGCGGGACTCTATGGCTACACCTTC.

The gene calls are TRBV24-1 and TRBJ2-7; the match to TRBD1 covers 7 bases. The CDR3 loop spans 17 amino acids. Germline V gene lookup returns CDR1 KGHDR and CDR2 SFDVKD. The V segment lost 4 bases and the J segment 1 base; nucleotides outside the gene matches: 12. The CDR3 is CATSDQDRRSESYEQYF. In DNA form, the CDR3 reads TGTGCCACCAGTGACCAGGACAGGCGGTCAGAATCCTACGAGCAGTACTTC.

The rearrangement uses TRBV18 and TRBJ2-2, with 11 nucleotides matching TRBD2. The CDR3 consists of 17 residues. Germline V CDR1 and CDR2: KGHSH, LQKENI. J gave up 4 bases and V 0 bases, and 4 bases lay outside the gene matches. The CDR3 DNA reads TGTGCCAGCTCACCACCGAATAGCGGGAGGGGCACCGGGGAGCTGTTTTTT. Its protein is CASSPPNSGRGTGELFF.

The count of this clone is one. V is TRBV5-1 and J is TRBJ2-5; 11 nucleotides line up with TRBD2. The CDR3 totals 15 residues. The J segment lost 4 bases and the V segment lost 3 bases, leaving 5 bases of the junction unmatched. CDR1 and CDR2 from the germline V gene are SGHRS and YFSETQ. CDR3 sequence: CASSSGTSGPETQYF. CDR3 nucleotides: TGCGCCAGCAGCTCCGGGACTAGCGGTCCAGAGACCCAGTACTTC.

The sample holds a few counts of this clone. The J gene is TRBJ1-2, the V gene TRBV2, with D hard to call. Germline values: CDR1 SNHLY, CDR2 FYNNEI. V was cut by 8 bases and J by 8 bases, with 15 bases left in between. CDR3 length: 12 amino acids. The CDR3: CASCMSGEGYTF. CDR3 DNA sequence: TGTGCCAGCTGCATGTCGGGAGAAGGCTACACCTTC.

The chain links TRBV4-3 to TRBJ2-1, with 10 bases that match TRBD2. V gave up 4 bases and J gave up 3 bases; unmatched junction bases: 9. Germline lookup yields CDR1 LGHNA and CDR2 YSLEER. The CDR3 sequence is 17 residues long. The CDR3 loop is CASSLSLAGIHYNEQFF. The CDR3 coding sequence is TGCGCCAGCAGCCTTTCACTAGCGGGGATACACTACAATGAGCAGTTCTTC.

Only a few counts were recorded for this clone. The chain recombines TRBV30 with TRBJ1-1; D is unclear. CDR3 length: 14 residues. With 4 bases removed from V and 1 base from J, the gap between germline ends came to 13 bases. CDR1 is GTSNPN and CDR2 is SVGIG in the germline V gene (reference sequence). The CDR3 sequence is CAWTSPIPNTEAFF. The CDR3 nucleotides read TGTGCCTGGACCTCCCCTATTCCGAACACTGAAGCTTTCTTT.

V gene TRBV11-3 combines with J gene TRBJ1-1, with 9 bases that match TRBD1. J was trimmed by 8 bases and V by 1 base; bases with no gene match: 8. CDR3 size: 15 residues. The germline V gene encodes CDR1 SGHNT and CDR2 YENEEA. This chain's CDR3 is CASSLGAVTGGEAFF. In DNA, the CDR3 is TGTGCCAGCAGCTTAGGAGCGGTGACAGGGGGAGAAGCTTTCTTT.

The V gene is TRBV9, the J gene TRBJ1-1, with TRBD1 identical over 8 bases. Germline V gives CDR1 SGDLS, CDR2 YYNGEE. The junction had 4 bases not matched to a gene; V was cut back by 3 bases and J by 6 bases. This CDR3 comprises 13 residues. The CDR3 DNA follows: TGTGCCAGCAGCGGAGACAGGGGTCCTGAAGCTTTCTTT. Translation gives CASSGDRGPEAFF.

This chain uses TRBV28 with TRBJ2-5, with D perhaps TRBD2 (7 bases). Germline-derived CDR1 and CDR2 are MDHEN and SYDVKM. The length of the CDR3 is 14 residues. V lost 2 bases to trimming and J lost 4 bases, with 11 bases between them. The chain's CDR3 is CASSLGGGVETQYF. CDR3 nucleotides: TGTGCCAGCAGTTTAGGCGGGGGCGTAGAGACCCAGTACTTC.

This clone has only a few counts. The CDR3 bases are TGTGCCGGGGGACCCGCCGGAGGGCCTGACGAGCAGTACTTC. It encodes CAGGPAGGPDEQYF. The chain has TRBV2 and TRBJ2-7, with D perhaps TRBD2 (6 bases). V was cut by 11 bases and J by 5 bases, with 22 bases left in between. The germline V gene encodes CDR1 SNHLY and CDR2 FYNNEI. The CDR3 contains 14 residues.

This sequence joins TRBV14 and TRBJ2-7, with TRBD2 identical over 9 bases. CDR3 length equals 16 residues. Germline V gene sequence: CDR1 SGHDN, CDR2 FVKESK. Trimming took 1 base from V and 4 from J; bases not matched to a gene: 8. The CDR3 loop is CASSQARTSVWYEQYF. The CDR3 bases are TGTGCCAGCAGCCAAGCACGGACTAGCGTATGGTACGAGCAGTACTTC.